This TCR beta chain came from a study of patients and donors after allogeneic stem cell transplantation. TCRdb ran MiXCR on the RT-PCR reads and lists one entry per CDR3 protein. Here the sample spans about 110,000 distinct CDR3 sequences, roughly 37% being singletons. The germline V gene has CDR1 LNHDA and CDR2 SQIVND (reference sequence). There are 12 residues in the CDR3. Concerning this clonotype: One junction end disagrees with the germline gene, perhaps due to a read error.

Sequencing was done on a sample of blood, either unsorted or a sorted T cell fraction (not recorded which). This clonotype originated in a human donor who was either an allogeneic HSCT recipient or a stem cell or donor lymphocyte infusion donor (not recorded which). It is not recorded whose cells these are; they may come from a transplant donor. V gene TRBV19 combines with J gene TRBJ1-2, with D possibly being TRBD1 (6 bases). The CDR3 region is CASSTGQYGCTF. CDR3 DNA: TGTGCCAGTAGTACTGGACAGTATGGCTGCACCTTC. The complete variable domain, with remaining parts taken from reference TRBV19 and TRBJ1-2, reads DGGITQSPKYLFRKEGQNVTLSCEQNLNHDAMYWYRQDPGQGLRLIYYSQIVNDFQKGDIAEGYSVSREKKESFPLTVTSAQKNPTAFYLCASSTGQYGCTFGSGTRLTVV.